Below, 25 T cell receptor beta chains from the same sample are listed, as sequenced in a study of T-cell reconstitution after alpha-beta-depleted transplantation in children. Molecular barcoding with unique molecular identifiers was used for the TCRbeta library. MiXCR was run by TCRdb on the PCR reads, yielding one entry per CDR3 protein. The sample holds more than 300,000 distinct CDR3 sequences, 16% seen once. The source material was PBMCs, mostly from graft donor cells, sampled 360 days after TCRalphabeta/CD19-depleted stem cell transplant. These receptors came from a male patient between 2 and 10 years old who had a stem cell transplant for acute lymphoblastic leukemia, so the T cells may come from the graft donor.

This clonotype was counted a few times. V is TRBV20-1 and J is TRBJ2-5, with 7 bases lining up with TRBD2. V lost 6 bases and J lost 4; bases outside the gene matches: 20. The CDR3 contains 17 residues. In germline, CDR1 is DFQATT, CDR2 SNEGSKA (reference sequence). For the CDR3, the DNA is TGCAGTGCCGTCCCGGGACGAGCGGGACGTCTGGGAGAGACCCAGTACTTC. Its protein is CSAVPGRAGRLGETQYF.

This CDR3 is CASSFGQGSTEAFF. CDR3 coding DNA: TGTGCCAGCAGTTTTGGACAGGGGTCCACTGAAGCTTTCTTT. The rearrangement uses TRBV12-3 or TRBV12-4 and TRBJ1-1, with TRBD1 matching over 9 bases. This CDR3 spans 14 amino acids. The V and J ends lost 3 bases and 4 bases, in that order; junction bases with no gene match: 3.

The V gene is TRBV7-9, the J gene TRBJ2-1; TRBD1 might be the D (5 bases). Germline CDR1 is SEHNR and CDR2 is FQNEAQ (reference sequence). Trimming took off 5 bases at V and 8 bases at J, with 13 bases between the two ends. The CDR3 totals 13 residues. The CDR3 region is CASSLIGADEQFF. DNA of the CDR3: TGTGCCAGCAGCCTAATAGGGGCGGATGAGCAGTTCTTC.

This chain uses TRBV18 with TRBJ2-3; no reliable D call. CDR1 is KGHSH, CDR2 LQKENI, per germline. V lost 3 bases and J lost 11, with 9 bases in between. The CDR3 covers 11 residues. The CDR3 spells CASSPAVVQYF. CDR3 nucleotides: TGTGCCAGCTCACCGGCGGTGGTGCAGTATTTT.

This chain connects TRBV5-5 to TRBJ2-7, with D possibly being TRBD2 (6 bases). This CDR3 is 17 amino acids long. V lost 1 base and J lost 2, with 19 bases in between. Germline loops: CDR1 SGHKS, CDR2 YYEKEE (reference sequence). CDR3 region: CASSLHYFGGTTYEQYF. CDR3 DNA: TGTGCCAGCAGCTTGCATTACTTTGGAGGGACGACCTACGAGCAGTACTTC.

This rearrangement joins TRBV4-3 to TRBJ2-7; a possible D gene is TRBD1 (6 bases). Germline lookup yields CDR1 LGHNA and CDR2 YSLEER. The ends were cut back, 3 bases at V and 5 bases at J, with 11 bases in the middle. CDR3 size: 13 residues. This CDR3 is CASSHLAGDEQYF. The CDR3 bases are TGCGCCAGCAGCCACTTGGCAGGGGACGAGCAGTACTTC.

V gene TRBV6-2 or TRBV6-3 combines with J gene TRBJ2-3; maybe TRBD1 (6 bases). CDR1 and CDR2 from the germline V gene are MNHEY and SVGEGT. The CDR3 loop spans 15 amino acids. V gave up 5 bases and J gave up 6 bases, with 18 bases separating them. This CDR3 is CASSIDRPGLDTQYF. The CDR3, as DNA: TGTGCCAGCAGTATCGACAGGCCCGGATTGGATACGCAGTATTTT.

This clonotype was counted a few times. The rearrangement joins TRBV6-1 to TRBJ2-1; 8 bases map to TRBD2. V was clipped by 2 bases and J by 8 bases; unmatched bases: 14. The V gene's germline CDR1 is MNHNS and CDR2 SASEGT. The length of the CDR3 is 17 residues. CDR3 amino acids: CASSELLGLGIGDEQFF. The CDR3 nucleotides are TGTGCCAGCAGTGAACTCTTGGGACTAGGGATCGGAGATGAGCAGTTCTTC.

The rearrangement uses TRBV9 and TRBJ2-1; D is unresolved. Trimming stripped 4 bases from V and 4 bases from J, with 9 bases between. CDR3 length: 13 amino acids. Per the germline V gene, CDR1 is SGDLS and CDR2 is YYNGEE. CDR3 loop: CASSLYLYNEQFF. The CDR3, as DNA: TGTGCCAGCAGCCTCTACCTATACAATGAGCAGTTCTTC.

At least ten counts were recorded for this clonotype. V gene TRBV28 combines with J gene TRBJ1-1, with TRBD1 matching over 9 bases. V trimming: 4 bases; J trimming: 11 bases; junction bases outside the gene matches: 5. Germline V gene lookup returns CDR1 MDHEN and CDR2 SYDVKM. The CDR3 covers 12 residues. CDR3 sequence: CASSSGQGGAFF. For the CDR3, the DNA is TGTGCCAGCAGTTCGGGACAGGGTGGGGCTTTCTTT.

The chain has TRBV3-1 and TRBJ2-3, with 9 bases lining up with TRBD2. CDR3 length: 17 residues. The J segment lost 4 bases and the V segment lost 5 bases, leaving 13 bases of the junction unmatched. CDR1 LGHDT and CDR2 YNNKEL come from the germline V gene (reference sequence). CDR3 DNA sequence: TGTGCCAGCAGCTCCCAGCTGGCGGGAGGGCCTCCAGATACGCAGTATTTT. Residues: CASSSQLAGGPPDTQYF.

This clonotype was recorded many times. J is TRBJ2-2 and V is TRBV28, with D uncertain. This CDR3 has 12 amino acids. Germline V gene data show CDR1 as MDHEN and CDR2 as SYDVKM. V gave up 5 bases and J gave up 6 bases, with 7 bases separating them. CDR3 residues: CASSIPPGELFF. CDR3 bases: TGTGCCAGCAGTATTCCCCCCGGGGAGCTGTTTTTT.

This clonotype was recorded a few times. The rearrangement links TRBV20-1 to TRBJ2-7, with D perhaps being TRBD1 or TRBD2 (6 bases each). Trimming left V 3 bases short and J 3 bases short, with 24 bases between. CDR3 length equals 17 residues. The V gene's germline CDR1 is DFQATT and CDR2 SNEGSKA (reference sequence). The CDR3 coding sequence is TGCAGTGCTAGCGTAACGGGGGTGACAGGTCTCCACTACGAGCAGTACTTC. Translation: CSASVTGVTGLHYEQYF.

There are a few counts of this clonotype. The V call is TRBV20-1, the J call TRBJ2-2, with D possibly being TRBD2 (5 bases). Germline V gene data show CDR1 as DFQATT and CDR2 as SNEGSKA (reference sequence). V lost 3 bases, J lost 3 bases, and 14 bases lay in between. The CDR3 sequence is 15 residues long. CDR3 bases: TGCAGTGCTAGGCGGTTGAGGGCGGACACCGGGGAGCTGTTTTTT. Its translation is CSARRLRADTGELFF.

At least ten counts were recorded for this clonotype. The chain recombines TRBV12-3 or TRBV12-4 with TRBJ1-1, with D uncertain. The CDR3 totals 15 residues. The V gene lost 2 bases and the J gene lost 5 bases, with 15 bases spanning the gap. Here the CDR3 reads CASSLRPPLVTEAFF. The CDR3 DNA follows: TGTGCCAGCAGTTTACGACCTCCTCTCGTAACTGAAGCTTTCTTT.

The chain employs TRBV7-2 and TRBJ2-7; a possible D gene is TRBD1 (6 bases). This CDR3 region has 16 residues. V shed 5 bases and J shed 6 bases, with 23 bases lying between them. Germline lookup yields CDR1 SGHTA and CDR2 FQGNSA. CDR3 DNA sequence: TGTGCCAGCAGCGCCCTGGGGGCCACGACGATCTCCGAGCAGTACTTC. This translates into CASSALGATTISEQYF.

This clonotype has at least ten counts. The chain combines TRBV6-2 or TRBV6-3 with TRBJ2-1; 12 bases are shared with TRBD2. The CDR3 sequence is 17 residues long. V lost 4 bases to trimming and J lost 4 bases; unmatched junction nucleotides: 8. Germline CDR1 is MNHEY and CDR2 is SVGEGT. CDR3 sequence: CASSFQLAGGEYNEQFF. CDR3 DNA sequence: TGTGCCAGCAGTTTCCAACTAGCGGGAGGTGAATACAATGAGCAGTTCTTC.

This chain uses TRBV7-9 with TRBJ2-4; a possible D gene is TRBD1 (6 bases). Germline V gene data show CDR1 as SEHNR and CDR2 as FQNEAQ (reference sequence). Trimming cost V 3 bases and J 0 bases, with 15 bases left between them. The CDR3 consists of 17 residues. CDR3 in amino acids: CASSLSQGLIAKNIQYF. The CDR3 DNA reads as TGTGCCAGCAGCTTGAGTCAGGGGTTGATAGCCAAAAACATTCAGTACTTC.

The chain links TRBV6-1 to TRBJ1-1; no definite D call. Germline V gene data show CDR1 as MNHNS and CDR2 as SASEGT. The CDR3 is 13 residues long. V dropped 7 bases and J dropped 10 bases, with 19 bases sitting between them. The CDR3 DNA follows: TGTGCCAGCACCACGAGGCGGCAGGCGTTAGCTTTCTTT. It specifies CASTTRRQALAFF.

This clonotype occurred once. The V call is TRBV3-1, the J call TRBJ2-7; 9 positions match TRBD2. J lost 2 bases, V lost 0 bases, and 11 bases had no gene match. Germline V gives CDR1 LGHDT, CDR2 YNNKEL (reference sequence). This CDR3 has 18 residues. The CDR3 nucleotides are TGTGCCAGCAGCCAAGAGTCTCTTGCGGGAGGGCCTACCTACGAGCAGTACTTC. It translates to CASSQESLAGGPTYEQYF.

This rearrangement joins TRBV12-3 or TRBV12-4 to TRBJ2-5, with 10 bases that match TRBD2. The CDR3 loop spans 15 amino acids. J lost 4 bases, V lost 2 bases, and 4 bases had no gene match. DNA for the CDR3: TGTGCCAGCAGTTTACGGACTAGCGGAGGAGAGACCCAGTACTTC. Translating gives CASSLRTSGGETQYF.

V is TRBV12-5 and J is TRBJ1-2; D not certain. Per the germline V gene, CDR1 is LGHNT and CDR2 is FRNRAP. The CDR3 length is 15 residues. Trimming took 6 bases from V and 8 from J, leaving 22 bases between them. CDR3 DNA: TGTGCTAGTGGGTCCTTTAGCCCGTCCCGGCAGGGCTACACCTTC. Amino acid sequence: CASGSFSPSRQGYTF.

V is TRBV2 and J is TRBJ2-5; D is uncertain. The CDR3 is 12 residues long. Trimming pared 4 bases from V and 2 bases from J, leaving 5 bases between. Germline V gene data show CDR1 as SNHLY and CDR2 as FYNNEI. The CDR3 is CASSALQETQYF. CDR3 in DNA: TGTGCCAGCAGTGCACTACAAGAGACCCAGTACTTC.

This clonotype was picked up a small number of times. The chain combines TRBV14 with TRBJ2-5; no definite D call. The CDR3 contains 13 residues. V was clipped by 4 bases and J by 0 bases, with 6 bases between them. CDR1 is SGHDN and CDR2 is FVKESK in the germline V gene. DNA for the CDR3: TGTGCCAGCAGCCGGCAAAACCAAGAGACCCAGTACTTC. As protein: CASSRQNQETQYF.

The chain recombines TRBV12-3 or TRBV12-4 with TRBJ2-1, with 8 nucleotides matching TRBD1. This CDR3 contains 15 residues. With 7 bases clipped from V and 5 bases from J, the junction kept 10 bases outside the gene matches. The CDR3 is CASTAGTGRDNEQFF. In DNA, the CDR3 is TGTGCCAGCACCGCAGGGACAGGCCGAGACAATGAGCAGTTCTTC.